Following are 12 T cell receptor beta chains from one sample sequenced in a study of blood T cell repertoires in COVID-19. Using immunoSEQ multiplex PCR, the repertoire was profiled, and TCRdb retains in-frame clones only, with some absent. The sample contains fewer than 200,000 clones, around nine tenths of which appear only once. Specimen: peripheral blood. The receptor source for this set is a woman in her 70s with COVID-19, enrolled during active disease.

This chain uses TRBV7-6 with TRBJ2-2; 10 nucleotides agree with TRBD1. The junction had 17 bases not matched to a gene; V was cut back by 6 bases and J by 4 bases. This CDR3 is built from 19 residues. Germline CDR1 reads SGHVS; CDR2 reads FNYEAQ. As DNA, the CDR3 is TGTGCCAGCAGTTTAAAATCAACGACCAGGACAGGGGGCACCGGGGAGCTGTTTTTT. Translating it yields CASSLKSTTRTGGTGELFF.

This sequence joins TRBV4-2 and TRBJ2-7; weak D call: TRBD2 (5 bases). The ends were cut back, 1 base at V and 0 bases at J, with 10 bases in the middle. Germline CDR1 LGHNA, CDR2 YNFKEQ. The CDR3 runs to 15 residues. The chain's CDR3 is CASSQGQDYSYEQYF. The DNA for the CDR3 is TGTGCCAGCAGCCAAGGCCAAGACTACTCCTACGAGCAGTACTTC.

This sequence joins TRBV7-9 and TRBJ1-2, with 9 bases matching TRBD1. The CDR3 consists of 14 residues. CDR1 and CDR2 from the germline V gene are SEHNR and FQNEAQ (reference sequence). V lost 5 bases to trimming and J lost 8 bases; unmatched junction nucleotides: 9. The CDR3 spells CASSLMETGGGYTF. The CDR3 coding sequence is TGTGCCAGCAGCCTTATGGAGACAGGGGGAGGCTACACCTTC.

V and J are TRBV11-1 and TRBJ2-1; 8 bases map to TRBD1. Trimming removed 5 bases from V and 6 bases from J; junction bases left unmatched: 9. The germline gives CDR1 SGHAT, CDR2 FQDESV (reference sequence). The CDR3 loop spans 15 amino acids. For the CDR3, the DNA is TGTGCCAGCAGCGACGGACAGGGTGAGGGCAATGAGCAGTTCTTC. Amino acids: CASSDGQGEGNEQFF.

This rearrangement joins TRBV6-5 to TRBJ2-2; 7 bases are a match to TRBD2. CDR1 MNHEY and CDR2 SVGAGI come from the germline V gene. The CDR3 has 15 residues. V was pared by 0 bases and J by 9 bases, with 7 bases of the junction left unmatched. The CDR3 here is CASSYSGLRKRELFF. The CDR3 DNA sequence: TGTGCCAGCAGTTACTCGGGACTAAGGAAGAGGGAGCTGTTTTTT.

The CDR3 here is CASNSPPETQYF. CDR3 in DNA: TGTGCCAGCAACTCCCCCCCCGAGACCCAGTACTTC. This sequence joins TRBV7-2 and TRBJ2-5, with D unclear. Germline CDR1 is SGHTA and CDR2 is FQGNSA. V was shortened by 7 bases and J by 5 bases, with 11 bases between the two germline ends. The CDR3 loop spans 12 amino acids.

The genes are TRBV29-1 and TRBJ2-5; D is unclear. Germline V gene data show CDR1 as SQVTM and CDR2 as ANQGSEA. The CDR3 contains 12 residues. Trimming left V 5 bases short and J 5 bases short, with 12 bases between. CDR3 sequence reads: CSVHGEDETQYF. CDR3 DNA: TGCAGCGTTCATGGTGAGGATGAGACCCAGTACTTC.

CDR3 residues: CSVVATTGYSNTEAFF. The CDR3 region has the DNA TGCAGCGTTGTGGCTACAACAGGGTATTCGAACACTGAAGCTTTCTTT. The chain employs TRBV29-1 and TRBJ1-1; TRBD1 is a possible D gene (6 bases). Germline V lookup: CDR1 SQVTM, CDR2 ANQGSEA. Trimming removed 4 bases from V and 1 base from J, with 19 bases in between. The CDR3 covers 16 residues.

A few counts support this clone. This rearrangement joins TRBV19 to TRBJ1-1, with 8 positions matching TRBD1. The J segment lost 4 bases and the V segment lost 4 bases, leaving 2 bases of the junction unmatched. Germline V lookup: CDR1 LNHDA, CDR2 SQIVND (reference sequence). CDR3 length: 13 residues. The CDR3 coding sequence is TGTGCCAGTAGTACAACAGGGGGCACTGAAGCTTTCTTT. Translation: CASSTTGGTEAFF.

This chain links TRBV2 with TRBJ1-2, with D unclear. The CDR3 covers 13 residues. Per germline, CDR1 SNHLY and CDR2 FYNNEI. V lost 4 bases and J 4 bases, leaving 10 bases between the germline ends. CDR3 nucleotides: TGTGCCAGCAGTGTCAGAGGAATCTATGGCTACACCTTC. Its translation is CASSVRGIYGYTF.

In its sample, this clone was seen a few times. The chain couples TRBV7-3 to TRBJ2-1; 8 positions match TRBD2. This CDR3 has 16 amino acids. The J segment lost 4 bases and the V segment lost 3 bases, leaving 8 bases of the junction unmatched. Germline values: CDR1 SGHTA, CDR2 FQGTGA. The DNA of the CDR3 is TGTGCCAGCAGCTTCACCGGGACTAGTTTATACAATGAGCAGTTCTTC. Protein product: CASSFTGTSLYNEQFF.

In this sample, this clone turned up a few times. The V and J genes are TRBV14 and TRBJ2-3, with D perhaps matching TRBD1 (5 bases). Trimming stripped 0 bases from V and 1 base from J, with 8 bases between. This CDR3 contains 15 residues. CDR1 and CDR2 from the germline V gene are SGHDN and FVKESK. CDR3 protein: CASSQDQTGTDTQYF. DNA of the CDR3: TGTGCCAGCAGCCAAGATCAGACAGGCACAGATACGCAGTATTTT.